These 14 T cell receptor beta chains were sequenced from one sample in a study of blood T cell repertoires in COVID-19. Produced via immunoSEQ multiplex PCR; TCRdb's table is partial and in-frame only. The sample has some 300,000 clones, approximately 90% seen once. The sequencing sample was made of peripheral blood. The receptors derive from a woman aged 45-60 years with COVID-19, enrolled during active disease.

This clone was counted only a few times. CDR3 sequence reads: CASRTTGGNGYTF. CDR3 in DNA: TGTGCCAGTAGAACGACAGGGGGCAATGGCTACACCTTC. This chain connects TRBV19 to TRBJ1-2; TRBD1 agrees at 10 bases. Losses at the gene ends were 6 bases for V and 6 bases for J; bases not matched to a gene: 4. CDR1 and CDR2 from the germline V gene are LNHDA and SQIVND (reference sequence). CDR3 length: 13 amino acids.

This clone occurred a few times. The chain carries TRBV4-3 and TRBJ2-2; 7 positions match TRBD2. This CDR3 spans 17 amino acids. Germline lookup yields CDR1 LGHNA and CDR2 YSLEER. V shed 4 bases and J 7 bases; nucleotides not matched to a gene: 15. This CDR3 is CASSRYPRELAFGELFF. For the CDR3, the DNA is TGCGCCAGCAGCCGGTATCCAAGGGAACTAGCGTTCGGGGAGCTGTTTTTT.

This chain links TRBV13 with TRBJ2-5; 7 nucleotides line up with TRBD1. J was trimmed by 5 bases and V by 5 bases; bases with no gene match: 11. CDR1 and CDR2 from the germline V gene are PRHDT and FYEKMQ (reference sequence). The CDR3 consists of 15 residues. CDR3 in DNA: TGTGCCAGCAGCATAAACCGACAGGGACAGGAGACCCAGTACTTC. Its protein is CASSINRQGQETQYF.

The rearrangement links TRBV5-4 to TRBJ1-2; 9 bases are a match to TRBD1. V gave up 4 bases and J gave up 3 bases; unmatched junction bases: 10. The CDR3 consists of 16 residues. Germline CDR1 and CDR2: SGHNT and YYREEE (reference sequence). Here the CDR3 reads CASSRTGTGPDYGYTF. CDR3 in DNA: TGTGCCAGCAGCCGGACGGGGACAGGGCCGGACTATGGCTACACCTTC. Full variable domain (remainder filled in from reference TRBV5-4 and TRBJ1-2): ETGVTQSPTHLIKTRGQQVTLRCSSQSGHNTVSWYQQALGQGPQFIFQYYREEENGRGNFPPRFSGLQFPNYSSELNVNALELDDSALYLCASSRTGTGPDYGYTFGSGTRLTVV.

The chain employs TRBV11-2 and TRBJ2-7; possibly TRBD1 for D (6 bases). Trimming removed 5 bases from V and 3 bases from J, with 17 bases in between. The CDR3 has 15 residues. The germline gives CDR1 SGHAT, CDR2 FQNNGV. The DNA for the CDR3 is TGTGCCAGCAGCGAAACTAGGGGGTACTACTACGAGCAGTACTTC. Amino acid sequence: CASSETRGYYYEQYF.

V gene TRBV11-2 combines with J gene TRBJ2-7; 10 bases agree with TRBD2. The CDR3 consists of 16 residues. V was clipped by 4 bases and J by 3 bases; unmatched bases: 9. Germline V gene data show CDR1 as SGHAT and CDR2 as FQNNGV. CDR3 nucleotides: TGTGCCAGCAGCTCAATTTTTAGGACTAGCGGCTACGAGCAGTACTTC. Residues: CASSSIFRTSGYEQYF.

As for this clone: At one of its ends the junction is not consistent with the germline gene, which may arise from a read error. This chain joins TRBV7-7 and TRBJ2-2; TRBD1 matches at 7 bases. The CDR3 covers 15 residues. The V gene's germline CDR1 is SSHAT and CDR2 FNYEAQ (reference sequence). In DNA, the CDR3 is TGTGCTAGCAGCCACAGGGGCGCGAACACCGGGGAGCTGTTTTTT. Protein sequence: CASSHRGANTGELFF.

The genes are TRBV7-9 and TRBJ1-4; 7 bases align to TRBD1. V gave up 1 base and J gave up 6 bases; unmatched junction bases: 8. Germline assignment: CDR1 SEHNR and CDR2 FQNEAQ (reference sequence). This CDR3 has 16 amino acids. Here the CDR3 DNA reads TGTGCCAGCAGCTTAGGGCAAGGGGACAGATATGAAAAACTGTTTTTT. Protein: CASSLGQGDRYEKLFF.

The chain uses TRBV6-7 and TRBJ1-1, with 9 nucleotides matching TRBD1. TRBV6-7 qualifies as an ORF whose function is uncertain. Trimming cost V 2 bases and J 5 bases; bases outside gene matches: 6. The CDR3 totals 15 residues. The DNA for the CDR3 is TGTGCCAGCAGTTACACCCCGACAGGGGGGACTGAAGCTTTCTTT. It yields the protein CASSYTPTGGTEAFF.

J is TRBJ1-1 and V is TRBV6-5, with D uncertain. The germline V and J ends were trimmed by 2 bases and 0 bases, with 10 bases remaining between them. The V gene's germline CDR1 is MNHEY and CDR2 SVGAGI. This CDR3 is 15 amino acids long. The CDR3 region is CASSYPGRMNTEAFF. The CDR3 DNA reads TGTGCCAGCAGTTACCCGGGAAGGATGAACACTGAAGCTTTCTTT.

This chain links TRBV5-1 with TRBJ2-1; D is possibly TRBD2 (5 bases). Germline V lookup: CDR1 SGHRS, CDR2 YFSETQ. The ends were cut back, 4 bases at V and 4 bases at J, with 18 bases in the middle. The CDR3 sequence is 16 residues long. The CDR3 is CASSGTLGDTYNEQFF. CDR3 nucleotides: TGCGCCAGCAGCGGAACACTGGGAGACACTTACAATGAGCAGTTCTTC.

V usage is TRBV18 and J usage is TRBJ1-1, with D perhaps matching TRBD1 (5 bases). Germline assignment: CDR1 KGHSH and CDR2 LQKENI. CDR3 size: 16 residues. Trimming removed 1 base from V and 6 bases from J, with 18 bases in between. The CDR3, as DNA: TGTGCCAGCTCACCACGCTTTAATCCAGGGTCCTCTGAAGCTTTCTTT. The encoded protein is CASSPRFNPGSSEAFF. The variable domain in full, completed from reference TRBV18 and TRBJ1-1, reads NAGVMQNPRHLVRRRGQEARLRCSPMKGHSHVYWYRQLPEEGLKFMVYLQKENIIDESGMPKERFSAEFPKEGPSILRIQQVVRGDSAAYFCASSPRFNPGSSEAFFGQGTRLTVV.

The chain recombines TRBV2 with TRBJ2-1; 8 bases are a match to TRBD1. The CDR3 sequence is 16 residues long. CDR1 is SNHLY and CDR2 is FYNNEI in the germline V gene. Trimming at V came to 5 bases and at J to 6 bases, leaving 12 bases not matched to a gene. The CDR3, as DNA: TGTGCCAGCAGTTCGAAAGAGGACAGGGTCACCAATGAGCAGTTCTTC. Amino acids: CASSSKEDRVTNEQFF.

The chain combines TRBV28 with TRBJ2-7; the match to TRBD2 covers 12 bases. This CDR3 region has 15 residues. The J segment lost 6 bases and the V segment lost 7 bases, leaving 10 bases of the junction unmatched. Germline CDR1 reads MDHEN; CDR2 reads SYDVKM. The CDR3 DNA reads TGTGCCAGCACCCATTCTAGCGGGAGGGCCGGCGAGCAGTACTTC. Its protein is CASTHSSGRAGEQYF.